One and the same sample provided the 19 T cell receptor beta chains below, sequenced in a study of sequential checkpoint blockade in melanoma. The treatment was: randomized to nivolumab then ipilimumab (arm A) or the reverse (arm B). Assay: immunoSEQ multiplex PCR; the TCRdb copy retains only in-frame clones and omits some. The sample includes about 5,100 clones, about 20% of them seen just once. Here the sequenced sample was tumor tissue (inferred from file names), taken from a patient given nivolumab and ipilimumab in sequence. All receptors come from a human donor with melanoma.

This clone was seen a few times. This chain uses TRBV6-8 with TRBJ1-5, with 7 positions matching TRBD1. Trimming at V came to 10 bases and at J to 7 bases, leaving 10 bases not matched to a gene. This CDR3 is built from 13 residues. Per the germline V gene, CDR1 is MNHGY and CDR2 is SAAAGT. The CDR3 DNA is TGTGCCACCCAGGACAGGATCGGACAGCCCCAGCATTTT. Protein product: CATQDRIGQPQHF.

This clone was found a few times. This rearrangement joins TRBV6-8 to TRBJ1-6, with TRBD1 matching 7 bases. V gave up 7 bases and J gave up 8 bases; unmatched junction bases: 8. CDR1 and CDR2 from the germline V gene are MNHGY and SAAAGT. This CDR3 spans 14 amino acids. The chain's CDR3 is CASTPGGDYSPLHF. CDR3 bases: TGTGCCAGCACCCCAGGGGGAGACTATTCACCCCTCCACTTT.

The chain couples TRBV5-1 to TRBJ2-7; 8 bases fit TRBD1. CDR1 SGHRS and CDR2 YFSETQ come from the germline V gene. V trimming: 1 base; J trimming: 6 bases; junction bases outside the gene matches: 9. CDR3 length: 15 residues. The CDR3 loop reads CASSLHQGAGGEQYF. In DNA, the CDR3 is TGCGCCAGCAGCTTGCACCAGGGGGCGGGCGGCGAGCAGTACTTC. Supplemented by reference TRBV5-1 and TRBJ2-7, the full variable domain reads KAGVTQTPRYLIKTRGQQVTLSCSPISGHRSVSWYQQTPGQGLQFLFEYFSETQRNKGNFPGRFSGRQFSNSRSEMNVSTLELGDSALYLCASSLHQGAGGEQYFGPGTRLTVT.

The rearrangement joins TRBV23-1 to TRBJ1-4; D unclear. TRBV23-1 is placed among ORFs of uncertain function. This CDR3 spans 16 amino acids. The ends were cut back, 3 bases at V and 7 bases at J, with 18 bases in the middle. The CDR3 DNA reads TGCGCCAGCAGTCAGGTTCAGGCCCCAGGCTGTGAAAAACTGTTTTTT. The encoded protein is CASSQVQAPGCEKLFF.

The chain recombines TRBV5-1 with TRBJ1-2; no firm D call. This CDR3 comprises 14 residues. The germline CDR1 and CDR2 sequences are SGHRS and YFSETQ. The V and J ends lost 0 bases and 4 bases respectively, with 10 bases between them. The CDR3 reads CASSLAAEGYGYTF. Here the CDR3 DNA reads TGCGCCAGCAGCTTGGCCGCGGAAGGCTATGGCTACACCTTC.

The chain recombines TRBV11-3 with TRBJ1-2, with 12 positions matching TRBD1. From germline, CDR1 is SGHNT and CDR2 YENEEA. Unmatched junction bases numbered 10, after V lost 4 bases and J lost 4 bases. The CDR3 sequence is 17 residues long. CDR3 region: CASSSTGTGGIVYGYTF. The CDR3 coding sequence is TGTGCCAGCAGCTCGACCGGGACAGGGGGCATCGTCTATGGCTACACCTTC.

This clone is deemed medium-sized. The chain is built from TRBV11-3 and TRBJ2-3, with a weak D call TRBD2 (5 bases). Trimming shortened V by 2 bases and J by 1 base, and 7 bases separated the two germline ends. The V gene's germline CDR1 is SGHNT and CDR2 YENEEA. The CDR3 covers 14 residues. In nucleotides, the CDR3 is TGTGCCAGCAGCTTAACCGGGGGCACAGATACGCAGTATTTT. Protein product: CASSLTGGTDTQYF.

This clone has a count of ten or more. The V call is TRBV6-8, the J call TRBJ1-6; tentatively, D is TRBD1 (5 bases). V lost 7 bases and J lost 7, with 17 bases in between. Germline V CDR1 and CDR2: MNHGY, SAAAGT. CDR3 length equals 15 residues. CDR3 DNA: TGTGCCAGCACCCGGGACGGCATCTTAAATTCACCCCTCCACTTT. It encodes CASTRDGILNSPLHF.

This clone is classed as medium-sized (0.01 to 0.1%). CDR3 in DNA: TGTGCCTGGAGTCCCGCGAACACTGAAGCTTTCTTT. It encodes CAWSPANTEAFF. The chain couples TRBV30 to TRBJ1-1; D is uncertain. CDR3 length: 12 residues. Trimming cost V 2 bases and J 1 base, with 5 bases left between them. CDR1 and CDR2 (germline): GTSNPN, SVGIG (reference sequence).

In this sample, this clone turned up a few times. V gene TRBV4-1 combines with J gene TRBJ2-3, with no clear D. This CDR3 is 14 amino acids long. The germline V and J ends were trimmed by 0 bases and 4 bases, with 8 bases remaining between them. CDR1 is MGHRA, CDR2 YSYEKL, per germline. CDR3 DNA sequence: TGCGCCAGCAGCCAAGATCAAGGACCAGATACGCAGTATTTT. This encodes CASSQDQGPDTQYF.

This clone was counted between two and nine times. Written as DNA, the CDR3 is TGTGCCAGCAGCCTACCGGGGGACGCAACCTACGAGCAGTACTTC. Its protein product is CASSLPGDATYEQYF. The gene calls are TRBV11-3 and TRBJ2-7, with TRBD2 as a possible D gene (6 bases). CDR3 size: 15 residues. V gave up 5 bases and J gave up 2 bases, with 16 bases separating them. Germline lookup yields CDR1 SGHNT and CDR2 YENEEA.

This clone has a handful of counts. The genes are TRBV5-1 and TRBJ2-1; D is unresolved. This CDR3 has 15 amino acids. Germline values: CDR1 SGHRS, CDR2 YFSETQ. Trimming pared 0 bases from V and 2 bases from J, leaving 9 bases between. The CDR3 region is CASSLGDIPYNEQFF. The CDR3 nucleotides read TGCGCCAGCAGCTTGGGTGACATCCCCTACAATGAGCAGTTCTTC.

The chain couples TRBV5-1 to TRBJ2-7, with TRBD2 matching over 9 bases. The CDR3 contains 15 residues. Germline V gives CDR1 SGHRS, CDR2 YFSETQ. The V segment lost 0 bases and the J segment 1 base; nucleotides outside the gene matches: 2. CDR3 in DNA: TGCGCCAGCAGCTTGGTTAGCGGGGGTTCCTACGAGCAGTACTTC. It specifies CASSLVSGGSYEQYF.

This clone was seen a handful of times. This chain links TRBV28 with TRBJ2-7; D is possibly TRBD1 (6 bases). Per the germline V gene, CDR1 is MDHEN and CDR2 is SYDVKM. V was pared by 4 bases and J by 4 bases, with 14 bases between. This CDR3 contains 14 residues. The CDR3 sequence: CASSSRTGFYEQYF. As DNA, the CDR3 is TGTGCCAGCAGTTCTAGAACAGGGTTTTACGAGCAGTACTTC.

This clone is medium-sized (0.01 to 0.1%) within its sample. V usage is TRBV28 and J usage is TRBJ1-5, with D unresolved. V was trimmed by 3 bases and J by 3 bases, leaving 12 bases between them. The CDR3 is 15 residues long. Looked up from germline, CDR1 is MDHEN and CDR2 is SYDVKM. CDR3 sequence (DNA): TGTGCCAGCAGTTTGATTCAGGCCACCAATCAGCCCCAGCATTTT. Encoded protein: CASSLIQATNQPQHF.

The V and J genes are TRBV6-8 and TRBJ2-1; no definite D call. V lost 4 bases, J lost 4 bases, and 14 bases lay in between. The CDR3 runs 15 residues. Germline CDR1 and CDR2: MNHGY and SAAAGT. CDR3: CASSLTPLLYNEQFF. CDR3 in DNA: TGTGCCAGCAGTTTAACTCCGTTGCTGTACAATGAGCAGTTCTTC.

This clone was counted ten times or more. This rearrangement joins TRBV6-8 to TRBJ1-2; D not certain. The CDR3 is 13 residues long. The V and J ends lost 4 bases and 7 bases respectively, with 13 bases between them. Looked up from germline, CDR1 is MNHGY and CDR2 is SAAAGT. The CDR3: CASSLSDLGGYTF. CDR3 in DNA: TGTGCCAGCAGTTTATCCGACCTAGGTGGCTACACCTTC.

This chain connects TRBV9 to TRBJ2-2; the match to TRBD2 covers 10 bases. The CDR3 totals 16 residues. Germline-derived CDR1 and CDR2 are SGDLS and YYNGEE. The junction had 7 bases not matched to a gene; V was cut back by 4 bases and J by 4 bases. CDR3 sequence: CASSPLAGGLTGELFF. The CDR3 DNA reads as TGTGCCAGCAGCCCCTTAGCGGGGGGACTCACCGGGGAGCTGTTTTTT.

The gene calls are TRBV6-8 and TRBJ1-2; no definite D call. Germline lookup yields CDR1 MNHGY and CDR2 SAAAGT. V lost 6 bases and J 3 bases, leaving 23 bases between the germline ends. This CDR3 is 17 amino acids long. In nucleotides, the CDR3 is TGTGCCAGCAGCCCGGTGGCAATCCCCTATGACGACTATGGCTACACCTTC. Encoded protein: CASSPVAIPYDDYGYTF.